The subject of this entry is one T cell receptor beta chain. This CDR3 region has 16 residues. The V gene's germline CDR1 is MNHEY and CDR2 SVGAGI. With 0 bases removed from V and 1 base from J, the gap between germline ends came to 11 bases. The sample comes from a study of T cell responses to AZD1222 COVID-19 vaccine. Assay: immunoSEQ multiplex PCR; the TCRdb copy retains only in-frame clones and omits some. In the table there are approximately 110,000 clones, about 91% of which are singletons. Sequenced material: peripheral blood, taken on day 0 of AZD1222 vaccination. This clonotype was obtained from an adult in good health. V and J are TRBV6-5 and TRBJ2-3, with D possibly being TRBD2 (7 bases). CDR3 protein: CASSYSGGQGTDTQYF. As DNA, the CDR3 is TGTGCCAGCAGTTACTCCGGGGGGCAGGGCACAGATACGCAGTATTTT.